This entry is about one TCR beta chain. Its antigen is unidentified. The data were taken from a study of T-cell reconstitution after alpha-beta-depleted transplantation in children. V was clipped by 3 bases and J by 2 bases; unmatched bases: 3. There are 14 residues in the CDR3. Germline V gives CDR1 KGHDR, CDR2 SFDVKD. Whole-study findings and limits: In some patients, recipient T cells and intrathymic progenitors surviving conditioning explained high day-60 diversity. When one year had passed after transplant, most T-cell counts and diversity came from newly produced T cells. Alpha-beta T cells about two months after transplant reportedly derived from several hundred expanded graft clones.

TCRbeta library construction was performed incorporating unique molecular identifiers. MiXCR was run by TCRdb on the PCR reads, yielding one entry per CDR3 protein. The sample yields around 76,000 distinct CDR3 sequences, 15% to 20% seen once. This TCR was recovered from a male patient under 10 years old who had a stem cell transplant for acute lymphoblastic leukemia, so the T cells may come from the graft donor. The chain recombines TRBV24-1 with TRBJ2-7; 7 positions match TRBD1. The specimen comprised PBMCs, mostly from graft donor cells, sampled 360 days after TCRalphabeta/CD19-depleted stem cell transplant. The CDR3 sequence is CATSDPGTAYEQYF. DNA for the CDR3: TGTGCCACCAGTGATCCTGGGACAGCCTACGAGCAGTACTTC.